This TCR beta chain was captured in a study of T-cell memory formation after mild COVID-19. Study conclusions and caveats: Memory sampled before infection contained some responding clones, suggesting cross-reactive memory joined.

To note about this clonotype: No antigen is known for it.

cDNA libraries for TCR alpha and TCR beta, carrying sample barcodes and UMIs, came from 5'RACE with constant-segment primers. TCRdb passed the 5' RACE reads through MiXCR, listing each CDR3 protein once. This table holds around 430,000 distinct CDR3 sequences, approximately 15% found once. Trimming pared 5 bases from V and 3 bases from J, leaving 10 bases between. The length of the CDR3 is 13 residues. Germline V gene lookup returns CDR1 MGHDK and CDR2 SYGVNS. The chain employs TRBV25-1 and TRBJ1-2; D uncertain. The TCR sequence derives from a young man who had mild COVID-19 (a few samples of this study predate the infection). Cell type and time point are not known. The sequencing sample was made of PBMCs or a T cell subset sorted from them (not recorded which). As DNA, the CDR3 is TGTGCCAGCAGTTTCCTTTGGGACTATGGCTACACCTTC. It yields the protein CASSFLWDYGYTF.